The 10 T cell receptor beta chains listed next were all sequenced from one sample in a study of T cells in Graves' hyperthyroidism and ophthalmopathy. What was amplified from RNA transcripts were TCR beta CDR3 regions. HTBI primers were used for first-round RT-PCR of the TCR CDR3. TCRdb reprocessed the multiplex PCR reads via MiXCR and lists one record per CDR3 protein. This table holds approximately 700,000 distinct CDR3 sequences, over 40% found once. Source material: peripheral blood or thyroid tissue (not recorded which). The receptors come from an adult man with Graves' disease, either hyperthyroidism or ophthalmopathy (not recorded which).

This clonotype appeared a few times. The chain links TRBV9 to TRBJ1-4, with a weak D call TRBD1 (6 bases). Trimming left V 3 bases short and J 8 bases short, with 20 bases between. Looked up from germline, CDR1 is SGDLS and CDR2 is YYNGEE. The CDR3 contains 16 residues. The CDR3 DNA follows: TGTGCCAGCAGCGAAGGAAGTACAGGGTTCGGAGAAAAACTGTTTTTT. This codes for CASSEGSTGFGEKLFF.

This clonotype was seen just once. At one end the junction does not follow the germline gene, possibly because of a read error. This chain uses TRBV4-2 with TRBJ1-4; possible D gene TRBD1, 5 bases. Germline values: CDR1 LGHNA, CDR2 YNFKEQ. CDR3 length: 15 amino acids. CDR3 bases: TGTGTCAGCAGCACCGCGGGGCAGGGAGGGAAAAAACTGTTTTTT. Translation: CVSSTAGQGGKKLFF.

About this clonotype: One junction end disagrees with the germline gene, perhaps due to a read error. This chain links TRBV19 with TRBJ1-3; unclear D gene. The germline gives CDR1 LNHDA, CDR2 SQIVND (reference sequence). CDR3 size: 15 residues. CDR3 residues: CASSKTPDSGNTIYF. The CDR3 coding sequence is TGTGCCAGCAGTAAGACACCAGACTCTGGAAACACCATATATTTT. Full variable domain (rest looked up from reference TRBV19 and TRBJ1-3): DGGITQSPKYLFRKEGQNVTLSCEQNLNHDAMYWYRQDPGQGLRLIYYSQIVNDFQKGDIAEGYSVSREKKESFPLTVTSAQKNPTAFYLCASSKTPDSGNTIYFGEGSWLTVV.

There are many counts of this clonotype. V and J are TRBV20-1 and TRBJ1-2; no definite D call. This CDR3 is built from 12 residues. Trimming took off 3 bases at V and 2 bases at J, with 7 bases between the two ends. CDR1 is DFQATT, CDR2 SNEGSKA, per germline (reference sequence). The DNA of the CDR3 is TGCAGTGCTAGGTGGGCGAACTATGGCTACACCTTC. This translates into CSARWANYGYTF.

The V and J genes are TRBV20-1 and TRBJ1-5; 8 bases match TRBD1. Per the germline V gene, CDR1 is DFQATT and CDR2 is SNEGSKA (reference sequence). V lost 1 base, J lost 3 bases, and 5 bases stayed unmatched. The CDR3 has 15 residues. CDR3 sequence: CSARGQGAPNQPQHF. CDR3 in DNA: TGCAGTGCTAGAGGCCAGGGGGCCCCCAATCAGCCCCAGCATTTT.

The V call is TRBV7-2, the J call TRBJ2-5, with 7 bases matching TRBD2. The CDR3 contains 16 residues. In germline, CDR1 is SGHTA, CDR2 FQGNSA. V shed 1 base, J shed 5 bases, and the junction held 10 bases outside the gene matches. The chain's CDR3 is CASSLGPAGEGETQYF. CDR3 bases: TGTGCCAGCAGCTTAGGCCCGGCGGGGGAGGGGGAGACCCAGTACTTC.

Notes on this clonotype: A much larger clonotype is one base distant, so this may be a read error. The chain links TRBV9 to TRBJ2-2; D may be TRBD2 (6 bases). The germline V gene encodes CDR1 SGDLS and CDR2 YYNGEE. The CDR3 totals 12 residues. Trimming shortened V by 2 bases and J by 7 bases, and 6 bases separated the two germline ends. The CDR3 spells CASSVGLGELFF. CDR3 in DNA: TGTGCCAGCAGCGTGGGACTCGGGGAGCTGTTTTTT.

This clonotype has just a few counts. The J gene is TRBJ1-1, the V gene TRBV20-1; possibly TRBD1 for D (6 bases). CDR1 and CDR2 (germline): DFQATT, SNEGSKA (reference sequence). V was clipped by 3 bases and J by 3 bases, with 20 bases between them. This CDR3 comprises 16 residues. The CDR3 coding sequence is TGCAGTGCTAGGGAGGACAGCCAGACAGCTTACACTGAAGCTTTCTTT. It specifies CSAREDSQTAYTEAFF.

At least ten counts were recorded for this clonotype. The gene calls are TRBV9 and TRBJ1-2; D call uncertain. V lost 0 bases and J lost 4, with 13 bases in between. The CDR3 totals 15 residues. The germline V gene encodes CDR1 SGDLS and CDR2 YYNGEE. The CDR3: CASSVDGTPTYGYTF. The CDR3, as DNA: TGTGCCAGCAGCGTAGACGGAACGCCGACCTATGGCTACACCTTC.

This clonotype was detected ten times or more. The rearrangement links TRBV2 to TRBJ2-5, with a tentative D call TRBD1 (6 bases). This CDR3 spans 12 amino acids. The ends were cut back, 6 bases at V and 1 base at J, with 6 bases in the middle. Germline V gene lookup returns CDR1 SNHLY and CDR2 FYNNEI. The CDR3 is CASRDSQETQYF. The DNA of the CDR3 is TGTGCCAGCAGGGACAGCCAAGAGACCCAGTACTTC.